This T cell receptor beta chain was sequenced in a study of T cell repertoires in cytomegalovirus infection. This clonotype has only a few counts. The V segment lost 0 bases and the J segment 7 bases; nucleotides outside the gene matches: 16. The germline V gene encodes CDR1 DFQATT and CDR2 SNEGSKA (reference sequence). This CDR3 contains 17 residues. MiXCR was run by TCRdb on the reads, yielding one entry per CDR3 protein. Altogether about 310,000 distinct CDR3 sequences are present, around 10% being singletons, with the ten largest covering over 2.5%. Sequenced material: PBMCs. The chain links TRBV20-1 to TRBJ1-1, with 8 bases identical to TRBD1. This TCR derives from a human donor in good health (CMV status not recorded). Some clones in this sample may be carry-over from other donors' samples. The CDR3 DNA follows: TGCAGTGCTAGAGATTCTCGGACAGGGAAGGTGGCGGTTGAAGCTTTCTTT. Encoded protein: CSARDSRTGKVAVEAFF.